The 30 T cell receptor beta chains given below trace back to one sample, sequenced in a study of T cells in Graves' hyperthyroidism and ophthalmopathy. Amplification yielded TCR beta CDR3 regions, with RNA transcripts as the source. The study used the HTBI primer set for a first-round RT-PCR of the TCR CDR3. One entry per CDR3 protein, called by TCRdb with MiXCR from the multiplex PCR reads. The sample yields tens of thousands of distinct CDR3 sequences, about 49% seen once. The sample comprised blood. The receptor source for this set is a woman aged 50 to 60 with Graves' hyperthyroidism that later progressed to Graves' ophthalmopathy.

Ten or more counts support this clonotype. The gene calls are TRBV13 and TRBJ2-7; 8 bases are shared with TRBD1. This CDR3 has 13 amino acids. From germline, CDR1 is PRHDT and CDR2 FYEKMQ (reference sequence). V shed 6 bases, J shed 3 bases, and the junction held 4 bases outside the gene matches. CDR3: CASSSTGGYEQYF. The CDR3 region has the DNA TGTGCCAGCAGTTCTACAGGGGGCTACGAGCAGTACTTC.

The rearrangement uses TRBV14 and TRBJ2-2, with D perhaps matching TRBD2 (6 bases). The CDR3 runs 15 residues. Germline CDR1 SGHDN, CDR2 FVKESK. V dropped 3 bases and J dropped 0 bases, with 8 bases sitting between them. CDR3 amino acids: CASSHGGTNTGELFF. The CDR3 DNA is TGTGCCAGCAGCCACGGCGGGACGAACACCGGGGAGCTGTTTTTT. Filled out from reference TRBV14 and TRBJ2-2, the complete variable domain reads EAGVTQFPSHSVIEKGQTVTLRCDPISGHDNLYWYRRVMGKEIKFLLHFVKESKQDESGMPNNRFLAERTGGTYSTLKVQPAELEDSGVYFCASSHGGTNTGELFFGEGSRLTVL.

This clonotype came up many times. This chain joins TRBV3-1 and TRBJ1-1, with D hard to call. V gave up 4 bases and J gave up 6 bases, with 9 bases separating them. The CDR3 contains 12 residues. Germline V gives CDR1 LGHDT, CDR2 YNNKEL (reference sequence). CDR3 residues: CASSRAGAEAFF. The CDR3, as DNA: TGTGCCAGCAGCCGAGCTGGGGCTGAAGCTTTCTTT.

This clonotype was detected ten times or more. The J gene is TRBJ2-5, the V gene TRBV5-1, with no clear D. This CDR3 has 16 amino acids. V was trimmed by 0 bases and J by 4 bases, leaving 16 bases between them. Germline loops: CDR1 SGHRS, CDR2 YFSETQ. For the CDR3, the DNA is TGCGCCAGCAGCTTGGACGGAAGGGTCTTCGGAGAGACCCAGTACTTC. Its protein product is CASSLDGRVFGETQYF.

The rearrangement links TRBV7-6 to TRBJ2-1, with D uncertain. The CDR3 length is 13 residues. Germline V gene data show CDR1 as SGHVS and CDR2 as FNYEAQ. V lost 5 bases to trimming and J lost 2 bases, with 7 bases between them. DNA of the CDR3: TGTGCCAGCAGCCCTAATACCTACAATGAGCAGTTCTTC. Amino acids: CASSPNTYNEQFF. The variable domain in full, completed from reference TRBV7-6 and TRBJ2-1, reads GAGVSQSPRYKVTKRGQDVALRCDPISGHVSLYWYRQALGQGPEFLTYFNYEAQQDKSGLPNDRFSAERPEGSISTLTIQRTEQRDSAMYRCASSPNTYNEQFFGPGTRLTVL.

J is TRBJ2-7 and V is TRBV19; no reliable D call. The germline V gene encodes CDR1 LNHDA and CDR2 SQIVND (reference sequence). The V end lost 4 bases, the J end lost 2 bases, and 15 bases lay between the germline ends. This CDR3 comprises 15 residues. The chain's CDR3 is CASSKRTDGAYEQYF. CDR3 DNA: TGTGCCAGTAGTAAGCGTACAGATGGGGCCTACGAGCAGTACTTC.

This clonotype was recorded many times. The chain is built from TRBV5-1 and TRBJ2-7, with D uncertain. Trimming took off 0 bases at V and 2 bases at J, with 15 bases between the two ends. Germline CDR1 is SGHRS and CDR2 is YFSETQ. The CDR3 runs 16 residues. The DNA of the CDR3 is TGCGCCAGCAGCTTGGCATGGTCCCTGAATACCTACGAGCAGTACTTC. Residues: CASSLAWSLNTYEQYF.

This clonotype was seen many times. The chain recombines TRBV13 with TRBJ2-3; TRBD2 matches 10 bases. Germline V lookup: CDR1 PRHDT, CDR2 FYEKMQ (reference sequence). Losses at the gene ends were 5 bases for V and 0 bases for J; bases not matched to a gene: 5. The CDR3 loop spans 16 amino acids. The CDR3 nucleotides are TGTGCCAGCAGCCTTAAACTAGCGGGAAGCACAGATACGCAGTATTTT. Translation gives CASSLKLAGSTDTQYF.

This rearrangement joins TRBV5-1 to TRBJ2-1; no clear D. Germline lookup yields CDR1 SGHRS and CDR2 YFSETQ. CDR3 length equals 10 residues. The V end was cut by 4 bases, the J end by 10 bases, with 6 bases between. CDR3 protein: CASSLTEQFF. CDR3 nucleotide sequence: TGCGCCAGCAGCCTAACAGAGCAGTTCTTC.

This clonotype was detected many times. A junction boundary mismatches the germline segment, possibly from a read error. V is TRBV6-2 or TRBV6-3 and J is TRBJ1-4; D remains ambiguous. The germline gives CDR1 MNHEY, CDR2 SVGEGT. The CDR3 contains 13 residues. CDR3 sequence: CTSSYSSHEKLFF. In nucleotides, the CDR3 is TGTACCAGCAGTTACTCGAGTCATGAAAAACTGTTTTTT.

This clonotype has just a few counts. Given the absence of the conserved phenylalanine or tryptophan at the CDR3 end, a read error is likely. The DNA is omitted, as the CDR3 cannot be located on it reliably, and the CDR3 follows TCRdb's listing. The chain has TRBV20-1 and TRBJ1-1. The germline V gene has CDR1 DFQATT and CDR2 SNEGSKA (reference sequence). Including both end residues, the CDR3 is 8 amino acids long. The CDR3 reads CSARDGGV.

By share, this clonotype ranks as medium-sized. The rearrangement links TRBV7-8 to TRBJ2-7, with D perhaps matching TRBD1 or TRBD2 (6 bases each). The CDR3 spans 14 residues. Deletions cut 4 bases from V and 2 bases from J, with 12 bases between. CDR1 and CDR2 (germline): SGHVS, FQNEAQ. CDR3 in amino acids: CASSSSGAAYEQYF. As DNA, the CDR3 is TGTGCCAGCAGCTCCTCGGGGGCCGCCTACGAGCAGTACTTC.

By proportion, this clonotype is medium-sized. The CDR3 region is CASSRTENEQFF. CDR3 nucleotide sequence: TGCGCCAGCAGCAGGACAGAGAATGAGCAGTTCTTC. The chain employs TRBV10-1 and TRBJ2-1; D is possibly TRBD1 (6 bases). The CDR3 is 12 amino acids. Germline-derived CDR1 and CDR2 are WNHNN and SYGVQD (reference sequence). V was pared by 6 bases and J by 7 bases, with 10 bases between.

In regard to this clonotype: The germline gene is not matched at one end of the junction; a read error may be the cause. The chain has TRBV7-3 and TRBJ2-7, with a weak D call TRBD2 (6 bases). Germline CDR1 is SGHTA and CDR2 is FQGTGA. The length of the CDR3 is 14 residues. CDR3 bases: TGTGCCAGCAGTTTAACTAGCAAGGCCTACGAGCAGTACTTC. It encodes CASSLTSKAYEQYF.

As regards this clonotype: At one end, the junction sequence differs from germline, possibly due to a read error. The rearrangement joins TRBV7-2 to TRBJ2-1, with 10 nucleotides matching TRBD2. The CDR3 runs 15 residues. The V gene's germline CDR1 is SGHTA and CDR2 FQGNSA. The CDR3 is CAGSLGTSAYNEQFF. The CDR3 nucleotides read TGTGCCGGCAGCTTAGGGACTAGCGCATACAATGAGCAGTTCTTC.

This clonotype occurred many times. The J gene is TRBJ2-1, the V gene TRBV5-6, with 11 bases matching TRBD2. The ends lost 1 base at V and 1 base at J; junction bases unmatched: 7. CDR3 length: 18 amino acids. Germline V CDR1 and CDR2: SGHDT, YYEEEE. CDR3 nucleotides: TGTGCCAGCAGCTTGAAAACTAGCGGGAGTGTTTCCTACAATGAGCAGTTCTTC. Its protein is CASSLKTSGSVSYNEQFF.

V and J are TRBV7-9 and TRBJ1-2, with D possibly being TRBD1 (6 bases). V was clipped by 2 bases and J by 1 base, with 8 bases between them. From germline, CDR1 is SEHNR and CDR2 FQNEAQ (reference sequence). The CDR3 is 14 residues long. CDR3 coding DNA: TGTGCCAGCAGCTTATCAGGGGATAACTATGGCTACACCTTC. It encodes CASSLSGDNYGYTF.

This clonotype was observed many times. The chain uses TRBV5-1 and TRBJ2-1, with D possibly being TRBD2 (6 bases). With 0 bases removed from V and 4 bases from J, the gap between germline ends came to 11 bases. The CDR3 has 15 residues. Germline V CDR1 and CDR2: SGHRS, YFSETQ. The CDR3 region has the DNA TGCGCCAGCAGCTTGGGACTAGACCGGTACAATGAGCAGTTCTTC. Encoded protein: CASSLGLDRYNEQFF.

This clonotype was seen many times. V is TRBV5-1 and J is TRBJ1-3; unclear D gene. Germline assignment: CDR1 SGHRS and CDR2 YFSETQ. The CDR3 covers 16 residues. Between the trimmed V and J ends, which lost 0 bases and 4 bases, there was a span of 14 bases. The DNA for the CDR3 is TGCGCCAGCAGCTTGGAATCGGCTCGCCTGGGAAACACCATATATTTT. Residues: CASSLESARLGNTIYF.

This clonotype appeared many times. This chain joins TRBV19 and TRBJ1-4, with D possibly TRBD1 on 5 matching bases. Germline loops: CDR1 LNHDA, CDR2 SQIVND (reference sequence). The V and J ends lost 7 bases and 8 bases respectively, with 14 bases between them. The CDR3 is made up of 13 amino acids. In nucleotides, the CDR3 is TGTGCCAGTAACAGTCGGGGGAGCGAAAAACTGTTTTTT. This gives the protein CASNSRGSEKLFF.

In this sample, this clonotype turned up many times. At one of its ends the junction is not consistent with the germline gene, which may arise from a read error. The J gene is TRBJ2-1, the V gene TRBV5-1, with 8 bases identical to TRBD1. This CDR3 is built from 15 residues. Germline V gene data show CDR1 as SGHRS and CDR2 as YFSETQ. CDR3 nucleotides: TGCGCCAGCAGCTTGGTTGGACAGGGTGTCCATGAGCGGTTCTTC. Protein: CASSLVGQGVHERFF.

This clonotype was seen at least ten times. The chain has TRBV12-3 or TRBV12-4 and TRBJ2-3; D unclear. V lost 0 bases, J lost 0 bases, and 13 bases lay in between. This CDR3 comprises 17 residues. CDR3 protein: CASSLASKIGSTDTQYF. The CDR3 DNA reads TGTGCCAGCAGTTTAGCGTCCAAAATAGGGAGCACAGATACGCAGTATTTT.

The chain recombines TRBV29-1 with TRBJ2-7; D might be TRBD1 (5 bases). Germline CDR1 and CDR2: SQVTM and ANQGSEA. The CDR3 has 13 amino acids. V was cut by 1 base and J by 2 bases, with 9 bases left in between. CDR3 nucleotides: TGCAGCGTTGAAGGGCAGGGCACCTACGAGCAGTACTTC. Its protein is CSVEGQGTYEQYF.

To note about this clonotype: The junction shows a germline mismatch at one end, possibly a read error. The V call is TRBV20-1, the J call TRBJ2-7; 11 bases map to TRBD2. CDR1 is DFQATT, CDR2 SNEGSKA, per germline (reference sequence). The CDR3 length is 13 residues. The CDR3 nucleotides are TGCAGTGCTAGACCAGGACTAGCGGGCCGTTTCGACTTC. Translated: CSARPGLAGRFDF.

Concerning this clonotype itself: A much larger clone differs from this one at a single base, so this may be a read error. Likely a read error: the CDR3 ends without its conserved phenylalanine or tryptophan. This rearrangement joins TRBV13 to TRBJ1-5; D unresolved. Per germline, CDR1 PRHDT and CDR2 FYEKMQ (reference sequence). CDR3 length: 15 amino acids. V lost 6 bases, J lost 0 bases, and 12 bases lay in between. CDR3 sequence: CASSLEGNSNQPQHS. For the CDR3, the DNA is TGTGCCAGCAGTTTGGAGGGAAATAGCAATCAGCCCCAGCATTCT.

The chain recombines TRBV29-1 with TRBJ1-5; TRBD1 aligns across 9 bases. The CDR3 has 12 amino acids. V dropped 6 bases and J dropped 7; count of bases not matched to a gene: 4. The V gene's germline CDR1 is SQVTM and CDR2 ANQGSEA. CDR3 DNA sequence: TGCAGCGTCCCGGGACAGGGCCAGCCCCAGCATTTT. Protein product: CSVPGQGQPQHF.

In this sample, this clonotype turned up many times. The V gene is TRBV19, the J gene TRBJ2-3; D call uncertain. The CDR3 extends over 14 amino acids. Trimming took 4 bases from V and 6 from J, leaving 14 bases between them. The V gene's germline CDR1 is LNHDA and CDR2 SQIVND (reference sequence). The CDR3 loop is CASSTGPHTDTQYF. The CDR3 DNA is TGTGCCAGTAGTACAGGACCACACACCGATACGCAGTATTTT.

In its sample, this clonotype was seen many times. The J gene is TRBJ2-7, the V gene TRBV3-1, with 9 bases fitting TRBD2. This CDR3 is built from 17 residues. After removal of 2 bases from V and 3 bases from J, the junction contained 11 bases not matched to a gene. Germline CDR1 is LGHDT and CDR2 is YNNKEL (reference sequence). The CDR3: CASSQLYSGSAIYEQYF. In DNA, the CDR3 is TGTGCCAGCAGCCAACTCTATAGCGGGAGTGCCATCTACGAGCAGTACTTC.

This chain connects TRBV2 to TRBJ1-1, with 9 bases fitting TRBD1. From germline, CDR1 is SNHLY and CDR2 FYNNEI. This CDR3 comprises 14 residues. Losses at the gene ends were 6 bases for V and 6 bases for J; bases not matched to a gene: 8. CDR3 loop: CASRAGTGSAEAFF. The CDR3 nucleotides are TGTGCCAGCAGGGCCGGGACAGGGAGTGCTGAAGCTTTCTTT.

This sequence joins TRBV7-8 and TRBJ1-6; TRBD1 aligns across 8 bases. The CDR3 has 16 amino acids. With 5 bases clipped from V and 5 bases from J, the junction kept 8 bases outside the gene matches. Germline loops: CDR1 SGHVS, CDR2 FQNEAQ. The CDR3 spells CASSLPPGQDNSPLHF. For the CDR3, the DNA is TGTGCCAGCAGCCTTCCTCCGGGACAGGATAATTCACCCCTCCACTTT.